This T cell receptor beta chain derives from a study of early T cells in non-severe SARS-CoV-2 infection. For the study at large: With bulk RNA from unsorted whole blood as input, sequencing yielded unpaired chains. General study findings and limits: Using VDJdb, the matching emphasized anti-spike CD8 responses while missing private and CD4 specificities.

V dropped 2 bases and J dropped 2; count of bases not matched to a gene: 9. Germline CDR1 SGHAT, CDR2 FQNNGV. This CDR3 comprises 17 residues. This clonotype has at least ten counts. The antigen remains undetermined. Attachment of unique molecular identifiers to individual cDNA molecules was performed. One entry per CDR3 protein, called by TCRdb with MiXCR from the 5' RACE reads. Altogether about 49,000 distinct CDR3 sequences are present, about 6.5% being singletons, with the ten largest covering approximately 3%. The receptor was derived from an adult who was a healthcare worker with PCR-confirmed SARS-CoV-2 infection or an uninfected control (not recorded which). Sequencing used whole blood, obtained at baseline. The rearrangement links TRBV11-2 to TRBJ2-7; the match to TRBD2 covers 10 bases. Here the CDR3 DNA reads TGTGCCAGCAGCTTACAGCCCTCCAGCGGGGGGGCCTACGAGCAGTACTTC. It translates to CASSLQPSSGGAYEQYF.